This passage covers 20 T cell receptor beta chains from one sample sequenced in a study of blood T cells in healthy people across ages. For the second PCR, which ran for 7 to 11 cycles, a sample-barcoded 5' primer and a J-beta primer mix were used. MiXCR was run by TCRdb on the 5' RACE reads, yielding one entry per CDR3 protein. The table has 600,000 to 1,000,000 distinct CDR3 sequences, roughly 64% seen once. Sequencing was performed on blood. These receptors were collected from a young man in good health.

DNA for the CDR3: TGCGCCAGCAGCTTCGGGGGGATCACAGATACGCAGTATTTT. Amino acid sequence: CASSFGGITDTQYF. V and J are TRBV5-1 and TRBJ2-3; 7 bases align to TRBD2. CDR3 length: 14 amino acids. Germline V CDR1 and CDR2: SGHRS, YFSETQ. Germline trimming cut 2 bases from V and 2 bases from J; bases unmatched to any gene: 2.

This chain connects TRBV6-1 to TRBJ2-1; D is possibly TRBD2 (6 bases). In germline, CDR1 is MNHNS, CDR2 SASEGT. The CDR3 runs to 17 residues. Trimming pared 1 base from V and 2 bases from J, leaving 15 bases between. CDR3 DNA: TGTGCCAGCAGTGAAGTTGTTTGGGGGGTAGCCTACAATGAGCAGTTCTTC. Residues: CASSEVVWGVAYNEQFF.

The V gene is TRBV20-1, the J gene TRBJ2-7, with D unclear. Germline lookup yields CDR1 DFQATT and CDR2 SNEGSKA (reference sequence). This CDR3 comprises 13 residues. With 3 bases removed from V and 0 bases from J, the gap between germline ends came to 9 bases. CDR3 sequence reads: CSARAGRSYEQYF. CDR3 DNA sequence: TGCAGTGCTAGGGCCGGTCGCTCCTACGAGCAGTACTTC.

Many counts were recorded for this clonotype. This chain joins TRBV29-1 and TRBJ2-3, with a possible D match to TRBD1 (5 bases). Germline assignment: CDR1 SQVTM and CDR2 ANQGSEA. The CDR3 extends over 16 amino acids. V was trimmed by 4 bases and J by 3 bases, leaving 20 bases between them. The CDR3 DNA reads TGCAGCGTTGGACCTATAGGGGTGGTCCAAACAGATACGCAGTATTTT. This translates into CSVGPIGVVQTDTQYF.

J is TRBJ2-1 and V is TRBV7-7; either TRBD1 or TRBD2 may supply D (5 bases each). Germline V lookup: CDR1 SSHAT, CDR2 FNYEAQ (reference sequence). V was shortened by 0 bases and J by 2 bases, with 11 bases between the two germline ends. This CDR3 is 16 amino acids long. The CDR3 protein is CASSLALRDAYNEQFF. The DNA of the CDR3 is TGTGCCAGCAGCTTAGCGCTCAGGGACGCCTACAATGAGCAGTTCTTC.

The V call is TRBV7-6, the J call TRBJ2-1; D gene ambiguous. CDR1 SGHVS and CDR2 FNYEAQ come from the germline V gene. The CDR3 extends over 15 amino acids. The V end was cut by 4 bases, the J end by 2 bases, with 12 bases between. In DNA form, the CDR3 reads TGTGCCAGCAGCTCCTTATACCGTACCTACAATGAGCAGTTCTTC. The encoded protein is CASSSLYRTYNEQFF.

This clonotype was counted ten times or more. The chain couples TRBV5-1 to TRBJ2-1, with D possibly TRBD2 on 6 matching bases. Germline lookup yields CDR1 SGHRS and CDR2 YFSETQ. The CDR3 loop spans 15 amino acids. V lost 3 bases and J 0 bases, leaving 10 bases between the germline ends. CDR3 nucleotide sequence: TGCGCCAGCAGCTCCATCGGGAGCTCCTACAATGAGCAGTTCTTC. It encodes CASSSIGSSYNEQFF.

CDR3 nucleotide sequence: TGTGCCTGGAGTGTACACGGCGGCAACGAGCAGTACTTC. Its protein is CAWSVHGGNEQYF. This chain uses TRBV30 with TRBJ2-7; D unresolved. Trimming removed 0 bases at V and 5 bases at J, with 11 bases between. Per the germline V gene, CDR1 is GTSNPN and CDR2 is SVGIG (reference sequence). The CDR3 covers 13 residues.

This chain uses TRBV5-6 with TRBJ2-5; 9 bases are shared with TRBD1. V gave up 5 bases and J gave up 4 bases; unmatched junction bases: 12. The CDR3 has 16 residues. Per the germline V gene, CDR1 is SGHDT and CDR2 is YYEEEE. This CDR3 is CASRSPGQGLGETQYF. The CDR3 DNA sequence: TGTGCCAGCAGATCGCCGGGACAGGGACTGGGAGAGACCCAGTACTTC.

The chain has TRBV29-1 and TRBJ1-6; 7 nucleotides align to TRBD1. The CDR3 sequence is 13 residues long. Germline CDR1 and CDR2: SQVTM and ANQGSEA. V shed 7 bases and J 9 bases; nucleotides not matched to a gene: 9. CDR3 bases: TGCAGCGCCTTGACAGGGCTTGGTTCACCCCTCCACTTT. It is translated as CSALTGLGSPLHF.

The chain carries TRBV27 and TRBJ2-1; 10 nucleotides line up with TRBD2. The germline V gene encodes CDR1 MNHEY and CDR2 SMNVEV (reference sequence). The CDR3 spans 14 residues. V was clipped by 3 bases and J by 11 bases; unmatched bases: 7. Here the CDR3 reads CASSLIAGGRKQFF. For the CDR3, the DNA is TGTGCCAGCAGTTTGATAGCGGGGGGCCGAAAGCAGTTCTTC.

This clonotype was seen more than once but under ten times. The chain uses TRBV6-1 and TRBJ2-7; TRBD1 matches at 10 bases. The ends lost 2 bases at V and 5 bases at J; junction bases unmatched: 6. Germline V lookup: CDR1 MNHNS, CDR2 SASEGT. CDR3 length equals 15 residues. CDR3 DNA sequence: TGTGCCAGCAGTGAACCGGGACAGGGGCTACACGAGCAGTACTTC. Protein product: CASSEPGQGLHEQYF.

This rearrangement joins TRBV7-8 to TRBJ1-2, with D uncertain. Trimming took 4 bases from V and 6 from J, leaving 9 bases between them. Per the germline V gene, CDR1 is SGHVS and CDR2 is FQNEAQ. There are 12 residues in the CDR3. The CDR3 DNA reads as TGTGCCAGCAGCTCCGGCACGGATGGCTACACCTTC. Its translation is CASSSGTDGYTF.

The chain has TRBV12-3 or TRBV12-4 and TRBJ2-5; the D gene is possibly TRBD1 (5 bases). The CDR3 is made up of 15 amino acids. Trimming cost V 1 base and J 3 bases, with 12 bases left between them. CDR3 sequence (DNA): TGTGCCAGCAGTTTAGAAGTGGACACCAAAGAGACCCAGTACTTC. Its protein is CASSLEVDTKETQYF.

This chain links TRBV4-2 with TRBJ1-4; TRBD1 matches at 9 bases. With V trimmed by 4 bases and J by 7 bases, 4 bases remained unmatched. Germline CDR1 reads LGHNA; CDR2 reads YNFKEQ. The CDR3 sequence is 14 residues long. The CDR3 coding sequence is TGTGCCAGCAGCCCTACAGGGGGCACTGAAAAACTGTTTTTT. Its protein is CASSPTGGTEKLFF.

In DNA, the CDR3 is TGTGCCAGCAGCGAAAGTACAGGTTACGAAGCTTTCTTT. Its protein product is CASSESTGYEAFF. The chain carries TRBV7-3 and TRBJ1-1; D possibly corresponds to TRBD1 (5 bases). The CDR3 has 13 amino acids. Deletions cut 5 bases from V and 8 bases from J, with 15 bases between. Germline V gives CDR1 SGHTA, CDR2 FQGTGA. The whole variable domain, filled in from reference TRBV7-3 and TRBJ1-1, reads GAGVSQTPSNKVTEKGKYVELRCDPISGHTALYWYRQSLGQGPEFLIYFQGTGAADDSGLPNDRFFAVRPEGSVSTLKIQRTERGDSAVYLCASSESTGYEAFFGQGTRLTVV.

This CDR3 is CASSEYSPGYEQYF. DNA for the CDR3: TGTGCCAGCAGTGAATATTCCCCAGGGTACGAGCAGTACTTC. The V and J genes are TRBV25-1 and TRBJ2-4; a weak D match, TRBD1 (5 bases). The J call may be wrong; the DNA end is better matched by TRBJ2-7. This CDR3 spans 14 amino acids. Germline V gene data show CDR1 as MGHDK and CDR2 as SYGVNS.

J is TRBJ2-4 and V is TRBV10-1; the D gene could be TRBD1 or TRBD2 (5 bases each). The CDR3 is 15 residues long. Per the germline V gene, CDR1 is WNHNN and CDR2 is SYGVQD (reference sequence). V was trimmed by 7 bases and J by 2 bases, leaving 15 bases between them. CDR3 in amino acids: CASNRDQRPKNIQYF. The CDR3 DNA is TGCGCCAGCAACCGGGACCAGAGGCCCAAAAACATTCAGTACTTC.

This clonotype was found a few times. The chain links TRBV6-2 or TRBV6-3 to TRBJ2-7; D gene uncertain. V lost 0 bases, J lost 10 bases, and 13 bases lay in between. The germline CDR1 and CDR2 sequences are MNHEY and SVGEGT. The CDR3 is 13 residues long. CDR3 DNA sequence: TGTGCCAGCAGTTACTCTACTGACGTGATTCAGTACTTC. Encoded protein: CASSYSTDVIQYF.

This clonotype was detected a few times. The gene calls are TRBV7-2 and TRBJ2-3; 10 bases are a match to TRBD2. This CDR3 has 15 amino acids. From germline, CDR1 is SGHTA and CDR2 FQGNSA. V dropped 5 bases and J dropped 6; count of bases not matched to a gene: 8. The chain's CDR3 is CASSQLAGVRDTQYF. CDR3 DNA: TGTGCCAGCAGCCAGCTAGCGGGAGTGAGGGATACGCAGTATTTT.